These T cell receptor beta chains were read from a single sample in a study of blood T cells in healthy people across ages. TCRdb fed the 5' RACE reads into MiXCR, producing one record per CDR3 protein. The data hold fewer than 800,000 distinct CDR3 sequences, with about half observed a single time. Sequencing was carried out using blood. The source of these receptors is a woman in her fifties or sixties in good health. Both conserved end residues are part of each CDR3. A D gene is named only where the DNA matches it firmly. The size entry is marked missing in some rows and otherwise reads once, few, many or a size class.

cdr3_aa	cdr3_nt	j_call	clone_size	v_call	d_call
CASSLEQATDTQYF	TGCGCCAGCAGCTTGGAACAGGCTACAGATACGCAGTATTTT	TRBJ2-3	few	TRBV5-1	-
CASSYSGLAYEQYF	TGTGCCAGCAGTTACTCTGGACTAGCCTACGAGCAGTACTTC	TRBJ2-7	few	TRBV6-5	TRBD2
CASSQGQGTYNSPLHF	TGTGCCAGCAGCCAGGGACAGGGAACCTATAATTCACCCCTCCACTTT	TRBJ1-6	few	TRBV7-2	TRBD1
CASSEAVGYEQYF	TGTGCCAGCAGCGAAGCAGTGGGCTACGAGCAGTACTTC	TRBJ2-7	many	TRBV7-9	-
CASSRGLAGYTDTQYF	TGTGCCAGCAGCCGCGGACTAGCGGGATACACAGATACGCAGTATTTT	TRBJ2-3	-	TRBV7-3	TRBD2
CSARDSSGVSYEQYF	TGCAGTGCTAGAGATTCTAGCGGTGTCTCCTACGAGCAGTACTTC	TRBJ2-7	many	TRBV20-1	TRBD2
CASSPGREQYF	TGTGCCAGCAGCCCCGGGCGCGAGCAGTACTTC	TRBJ2-7	few	TRBV7-2	-
CSARSGPHSPLHF	TGCAGTGCTAGATCTGGTCCTCATTCACCCCTCCACTTT	TRBJ1-6	-	TRBV20-1	-
CASSVDYTDTQYF	TGTGCCAGCAGCGTCGATTACACAGATACGCAGTATTTT	TRBJ2-3	few	TRBV7-6	-
CASSPTTGGSYGYTF	TGTGCCAGCAGCCCGACGACAGGGGGTAGCTATGGCTACACCTTC	TRBJ1-2	few	TRBV7-2	TRBD1
CSVAGTPGAYYNEQFF	TGCAGCGTTGCCGGAACCCCGGGGGCTTACTACAATGAGCAGTTCTTC	TRBJ2-1	few	TRBV29-1	-
CSARWGTAKETQYF	TGCAGTGCTAGGTGGGGGACAGCGAAAGAGACCCAGTACTTC	TRBJ2-5	-	TRBV20-1	TRBD1
CASSLGTGHAYEQYF	TGTGCCAGCAGCTTAGGGACAGGTCACGCCTACGAGCAGTACTTC	TRBJ2-7	few	TRBV7-2	TRBD1
CASSLSGAGASALTF	TGTGCCAGCAGCTTATCTGGGGCGGGGGCCAGCGCCCTGACTTTC	TRBJ2-6	-	TRBV7-2	-
CASRYRVGGYEQYF	TGTGCCAGCAGATACAGGGTAGGCGGCTACGAGCAGTACTTC	TRBJ2-7	-	TRBV28	-
CASSYGEVSTDTQYF	TGTGCCAGCAGTTATGGGGAGGTTAGCACAGATACGCAGTATTTT	TRBJ2-3	many	TRBV6-5	-